Listed below are T cell receptor beta chains from one sample, sequenced in a study of cytomegalovirus exposure and HLA in healthy donors. The protocol was immunoSEQ multiplex PCR, while the TCRdb copy is restricted to in-frame clones and leaves out a portion. This repertoire includes 140,000 to 150,000 clones. Input material: PBMCs. The receptor source for this set is a male donor in good health and CMV-seronegative. Each CDR3 is given with its conserved first and last residue. A D gene is named only where the DNA matches it firmly.

TRBD1	TRBV7-9	TRBJ1-1	CASSALTGTGGGDTEAFF
TRBD1	TRBV5-6	TRBJ2-4	CASSFSPRQGGPIRGIQYF
-	TRBV29-1	TRBJ1-2	CSAIVGQVPYGYTF
TRBD1	TRBV27	TRBJ1-2	CASSLRVAGGVPGNGYTF
-	TRBV18	TRBJ1-2	CASSLKTGDHATNYGYTF
TRBD1	TRBV27	TRBJ2-1	CASSARQGYNEQFF
-	TRBV19	TRBJ2-2	CASTEGTKNTGELFF
TRBD1	TRBV9	TRBJ2-3	CASRPPGQGSTDTQYF
-	TRBV30	TRBJ2-1	CAGRQVGSYNEQFF
-	TRBV6-6	TRBJ2-7	CASSIRGEYEQYF
-	TRBV6-1	TRBJ1-5	CASRTTGIDVQPQHF
-	TRBV5-6	TRBJ1-5	CASSSGVGKKGDQPQHF
TRBD1	TRBV19	TRBJ1-5	CASSTISGGQPQHF
-	TRBV19	TRBJ1-3	CASSITRPRVSGNTIYF
-	TRBV27	TRBJ1-2	CASSLRGGLSPNYGYTF
TRBD1	TRBV4-3	TRBJ1-4	CASSQGVRQGREKLFF
-	TRBV25-1	TRBJ2-1	CATVAGSAVQFF
-	TRBV7-2	TRBJ1-6	CASSYKDSNNSPLHF
TRBD1	TRBV4-1	TRBJ2-7	CASSQSGTGSYEQYF
-	TRBV6-5	TRBJ2-7	CASSYSGPAEAYEQYF
TRBD1	TRBV30	TRBJ1-1	CAWSGQGFTEAFF
TRBD1	TRBV7-9	TRBJ1-5	CASSSTGGTYSNQPQHF
-	TRBV27	TRBJ1-5	CASSLFSFQPQHF
TRBD2	TRBV5-5	TRBJ2-5	CASSSRLAGGINQETQYF
-	TRBV4-2	TRBJ2-3	CASSQDPRDTQYF
-	TRBV5-1	TRBJ2-2	CASSLRLGDTGELFF
-	TRBV30	TRBJ1-1	CAWSVRSAEAFF
TRBD2	TRBV6-1	TRBJ2-7	CASSESASGSYEQYF
-	TRBV18	TRBJ1-6	CASSAGQVPSPLHF
-	TRBV19	TRBJ2-7	CASSIRESAYEQYF
TRBD1	TRBV18	TRBJ1-1	CASSRGQGAETEAFF
TRBD1	TRBV9	TRBJ1-3	CASSGGTGGETGNTIYF
TRBD2	TRBV6-5	TRBJ2-1	CASSYGLATYNEQFF
TRBD1	TRBV15	TRBJ2-5	CATSRSRDRGETQYF
TRBD2	TRBV5-1	TRBJ2-7	CASSKGLAGGLGYEQYF
-	TRBV2	TRBJ1-1	CASTFDTEAFF
-	TRBV19	TRBJ2-3	CASSIRGSTDTQYF